The rows below give T cell receptor beta chains drawn from one sample of a study of TIL therapy for anti-PD-1-resistant metastatic lung cancer. The assay was immunoSEQ multiplex PCR, and TCRdb's table has in-frame clones only and misses some. The repertoire holds approximately 24,000 clones, with approximately 77% as singletons. This material consisted of tumor tissue, taken at baseline. The receptors shown here come from a person aged 25 to 85 with non-small cell lung cancer. CDR3s include the opening cysteine and the closing phenylalanine or tryptophan. The order of the fields is J gene, clone size, D gene, V gene, CDR3 DNA, CDR3 protein. D genes are given only for firm matches. Only some rows state a clone size, as once, few, many or a class for expanded clones.

>TRBJ2-7|NA|TRBD1|TRBV11-2
TGTGCCAGCAGCCTTTGGACAGGGGGCCTTCTATACGAGCAGTACTTC
CASSLWTGGLLYEQYF
>TRBJ2-1|NA|NA|TRBV5-1
TGCGCCAGCAGCTTAAATACGGGACTTACGAGGGATGAGCAGTTCTTC
CASSLNTGLTRDEQFF
>TRBJ1-4|NA|TRBD1|TRBV5-4
TGTGCCAGCAGCCCTGACAGGGCTGAAAAACTGTTTTTT
CASSPDRAEKLFF
>TRBJ2-5|NA|TRBD1|TRBV9
TGTGCCAGCAGCCCCGGGACAGGGATAGGGGAGACCCAGTACTTC
CASSPGTGIGETQYF
>TRBJ2-1|NA|TRBD1|TRBV9
TGTGCCAGCAGCGCTTTCGACAGGGATCAGCAGTTCTTC
CASSAFDRDQQFF
>TRBJ2-1|NA|NA|TRBV7-2
TGTGCCAGCAGCGCCTGGACTCAGGCGGATGAGCAGTTCTTC
CASSAWTQADEQFF
>TRBJ1-1|NA|NA|TRBV7-2
TGTGCCAGCAGCTTAGGTTCAGGGAACACTGAAGCTTTCTTT
CASSLGSGNTEAFF
>TRBJ2-5|NA|TRBD2|TRBV6-5
TGTGCCAGCGTCCGGGGCCTAGCGGGCCAAGAGACCCAGTACTTC
CASVRGLAGQETQYF
>TRBJ2-7|NA|TRBD1|TRBV11-2
TGTGCCAGCAGCTTAGGGGGGACAGTCCTCTACGAGCAGTACTTC
CASSLGGTVLYEQYF
>TRBJ2-3|NA|NA|TRBV29-1
TGCAGCTCGGGACCGCGCACAGATACGCAGTATTTT
CSSGPRTDTQYF
>TRBJ1-5|NA|NA|TRBV27
TGTGCCAGCAGTCTGACACCCGCCGGGCCCCAGCATTTT
CASSLTPAGPQHF
>TRBJ2-1|NA|NA|TRBV11-2
TGTGCCAGCAGCAACATAGCCCTCACAGTCGGGGGAGGCGGAGAGCAGTTCTTC
CASSNIALTVGGGGEQFF
>TRBJ1-1|NA|NA|TRBV30
TGTGCCTGGACCCTTGGAGTGTCTGTCACTGAAGCTTTCTTT
CAWTLGVSVTEAFF
>TRBJ1-5|NA|NA|TRBV19
TGTGCCAGTAGCCTGGTCGGTCGGCCCCAGCATTTT
CASSLVGRPQHF
>TRBJ2-3|NA|NA|TRBV5-1
TGCGCCAGCAGCTTGGTTTCACCTAGCACAGATACGCAGTATTTT
CASSLVSPSTDTQYF
>TRBJ2-3|NA|NA|TRBV19
TGTGCCAGTAGTATAGATAGCAGGGAGGTAGATACGCAGTATTTT
CASSIDSREVDTQYF
>TRBJ1-2|NA|TRBD1|TRBV6-4
TGTGCCAGCAGCCCGAGCGGGGGACAGGGGGCATCCGGCTACACCTTC
CASSPSGGQGASGYTF
>TRBJ2-7|NA|NA|TRBV19
TGTGCCAGTAGTCCCCGAAGAAGCTCCTACGAGCAGTACTTC
CASSPRRSSYEQYF
>TRBJ2-7|NA|NA|TRBV5-5
TGTGCCAGCAGCTTGGTAGGTTCCTACGAGCAGTACTTC
CASSLVGSYEQYF
>TRBJ2-2|NA|NA|TRBV9
TGTGCCAGCAGCGTAGGGGGTCACACCGGGGAGCTGTTTTTT
CASSVGGHTGELFF
>TRBJ1-2|NA|TRBD1|TRBV6-6
TGTGCCAGCAGCCCGCCCGGACAGGTGGGGGGCTACACCTTC
CASSPPGQVGGYTF
>TRBJ2-3|NA|TRBD2|TRBV5-1
TGCGCCAGCAGCCCGCTTAGCGGGGGCACAGATACGCAGTATTTT
CASSPLSGGTDTQYF
>TRBJ1-5|NA|NA|TRBV5-8
TGTGCCAGCAGCTTGAACTGGGGGATGTATAGCAATCAGCCCCAGCATTTT
CASSLNWGMYSNQPQHF
>TRBJ1-1|NA|NA|TRBV5-1
TGCGCCAGCAGCTTGGAGACGGTGACTGAAGCTTTCTTT
CASSLETVTEAFF
>TRBJ1-1|NA|NA|TRBV23-1
TGCGCCAGCAGTCAATCGTTAGATTTCGTCGCCGGAACGAACACTGAAGCTTTCTTT
CASSQSLDFVAGTNTEAFF
>TRBJ1-1|NA|NA|TRBV4-1
TGCGCCAGCAGCCAAGAGCCCGGCCGGGTTGAAGCTTTCTTT
CASSQEPGRVEAFF
>TRBJ1-1|few|TRBD1|TRBV19
TGTGCCAGTAGAGGACAGGGTAGGGGTGAAGCTTTCTTT
CASRGQGRGEAFF
>TRBJ2-5|NA|TRBD1|TRBV27
TGTGCCAGCAGTTACCGGGACAGGGGATTGGAGACCCAGTACTTC
CASSYRDRGLETQYF
>TRBJ2-1|NA|TRBD2|TRBV6-8
TGTGCCAGCAGTTACTCTGCGGGGGTTACCTACAATGAGCAGTTCTTC
CASSYSAGVTYNEQFF
>TRBJ2-6|NA|NA|TRBV14
TGTGCCAGCAGCCCAAATACCATCAACGTCCTGACTTTC
CASSPNTINVLTF
>TRBJ2-3|NA|NA|TRBV13
TGTGCCAGCAGCCTTACGCAGTGGTCGACAGCCACAGATACGCAGTATTTT
CASSLTQWSTATDTQYF
>TRBJ2-3|NA|TRBD2|TRBV10-1
TGCGCCAGCAGTGAGGGGCTAGCGGGGCGGGCAGATACGCAGTATTTT
CASSEGLAGRADTQYF
>TRBJ2-1|NA|TRBD1|TRBV7-2
TGTGCCAGCAGCTTAGCGATACCGGGACAGGCAAACAATGAGCAGTTCTTC
CASSLAIPGQANNEQFF
>TRBJ1-2|NA|NA|TRBV4-1
TGCGCCAGCAGCCACGAATCGACGGGCATGCTCTATGGCTACACCTTC
CASSHESTGMLYGYTF
>TRBJ2-3|few|NA|TRBV2
TGTGCCAGCAGTGGGGGGTCGCGCAACACAGATACGCAGTATTTT
CASSGGSRNTDTQYF
>TRBJ2-5|NA|NA|TRBV19
TGTGCCAGTAGAATAGGGGAGACCCAGTACTTC
CASRIGETQYF
>TRBJ2-1|NA|NA|TRBV4-3
TGCGCCAGCAGCCAAGATTGGGCAGGGGTAGACAATGAGCAGTTCTTC
CASSQDWAGVDNEQFF
>TRBJ1-2|medium-sized|NA|TRBV7-2
TGTGCCAGCAGCTTAAGTCGGGGGGCGGGCTATGGCTACACCTTC
CASSLSRGAGYGYTF
>TRBJ2-7|NA|NA|TRBV5-1
TGCGCCAGCAGCTTTGGGGCCTACGAGCAGTACTTC
CASSFGAYEQYF
>TRBJ2-3|NA|TRBD2|TRBV4-2
TGTGCCAGCAGCCAAGATCGATCTAGCGGGGGCCTTACGCAGTATTTT
CASSQDRSSGGLTQYF
>TRBJ2-5|NA|TRBD2|TRBV9
TGTGCCAGCAGCGTAGTAGCGGGGGTACAAGAGACCCAGTACTTC
CASSVVAGVQETQYF
>TRBJ2-7|NA|NA|TRBV6-5
TGTGCCAGCAGTTACTCGGGGCTAGCGAAGAGCTACGAGCAGTACTTC
CASSYSGLAKSYEQYF